This is a list of T cell receptor beta chains from one sample in a study of cytomegalovirus exposure and HLA in healthy donors. Profiling relied on immunoSEQ multiplex PCR, and the TCRdb table lists in-frame clones only, not all of them. The sample shows about 84,000 clones, around 89% of them seen only once. Sequences were obtained from PBMCs. These TCRs come from a young man in good health and CMV-seronegative. Both conserved end residues are part of each CDR3. A D gene is named only where the DNA matches it firmly. Clone size is shown for a subset of rows, as once, few, many or a class of expanded clone.

clone_size | j_call | v_call | d_call | cdr3_aa | cdr3_nt
- | TRBJ2-6 | TRBV7-2 | - | CASSLRQGFSGANVLTF | TGTGCCAGCAGCTTACGGCAGGGATTCTCTGGGGCCAACGTCCTGACTTTC
- | TRBJ2-3 | TRBV6-5 | - | CASRSVGTDTQYF | TGTGCCAGCAGGTCGGTGGGCACAGATACGCAGTATTTT
- | TRBJ2-1 | TRBV10-3 | TRBD1 | CAVGTEFYNEQFF | TGTGCCGTCGGGACAGAGTTCTACAATGAGCAGTTCTTC
- | TRBJ2-1 | TRBV27 | - | CASSLLGIGNEQFF | TGTGCCAGCAGTTTGCTCGGGATAGGCAATGAGCAGTTCTTC
- | TRBJ2-7 | TRBV19 | TRBD1 | CASRDPGDRAYEQYF | TGTGCCAGTAGGGACCCCGGGGACAGGGCTTACGAGCAGTACTTC
- | TRBJ2-7 | TRBV9 | TRBD1 | CASSATGISEQYF | TGTGCCAGCAGCGCGACAGGGATTAGCGAGCAGTACTTC
- | TRBJ1-3 | TRBV5-1 | - | CASSAGGSSGNTIYF | TGCGCCAGCAGCGCCGGTGGGAGCTCTGGAAACACCATATATTTT
- | TRBJ1-2 | TRBV7-2 | TRBD1 | CASSKGQGAGGYTF | TGTGCCAGCAGCAAAGGACAGGGGGCGGGCGGCTACACCTTC
- | TRBJ1-3 | TRBV7-9 | TRBD1 | CASSSRGQAGNTIYF | TGTGCCAGCAGCTCCCGGGGACAGGCTGGAAACACCATATATTTT
- | TRBJ2-1 | TRBV5-1 | TRBD2 | CASSLGLSGGINNEQFF | TGCGCCAGCAGCTTGGGTCTTAGCGGGGGCATTAACAATGAGCAGTTCTTC
few | TRBJ2-7 | TRBV14 | - | CASKRKGSSYEQYF | TGTGCCAGCAAGCGTAAGGGGTCCTCCTACGAGCAGTACTTC
- | TRBJ1-2 | TRBV7-9 | - | CSSGRDGYTF | TGTTCCAGCGGTCGGGATGGCTACACCTTC
- | TRBJ2-7 | TRBV5-1 | - | CASSISGTSSDEQYF | TGCGCCAGCAGCATTTCCGGGACTTCCTCCGACGAGCAGTACTTC
- | TRBJ1-5 | TRBV6-6 | - | CASSFKGDNQPQHF | TGTGCCAGCAGTTTCAAGGGAGACAATCAGCCCCAGCATTTT